Listed here are 11 T cell receptor beta chains from one sample, sequenced in a study of cytomegalovirus exposure and HLA in healthy donors. 60 Vbeta and 13 Jbeta primers were used in PCR. Using immunoSEQ multiplex PCR, the repertoire was profiled, and TCRdb retains in-frame clones only, with some absent. The table has some 110,000 clones, about 70% seen once. The sample comprised PBMCs. Source of these receptors: a man aged 25-40 years in good health and CMV-seropositive.

The gene calls are TRBV5-1 and TRBJ2-1, with 8 nucleotides matching TRBD2. Germline values: CDR1 SGHRS, CDR2 YFSETQ. The ends lost 1 base at V and 4 bases at J; junction bases unmatched: 1. CDR3 size: 14 residues. The CDR3 spells CASSLQRGYNEQFF. In nucleotides, the CDR3 is TGCGCCAGCAGCTTGCAGCGGGGGTACAATGAGCAGTTCTTC.

This clone was seen only a few times. The genes are TRBV6-1 and TRBJ1-5; D not certain. The length of the CDR3 is 16 residues. Germline-derived CDR1 and CDR2 are MNHNS and SASEGT. V was cut by 4 bases and J by 4 bases, with 17 bases left in between. Here the CDR3 reads CASSVGMGGGNQPQHF. The CDR3 DNA is TGTGCCAGCAGTGTCGGGATGGGAGGTGGAAATCAGCCCCAGCATTTT.

The rearrangement joins TRBV21-1 to TRBJ2-7; no check of the table's D call, TRBD2, against the DNA was made. TRBV21-1 is a listed pseudogene. The CDR3 sequence is 17 residues long. This CDR3 is CASAGGLAGGSSYEQYF. The CDR3 nucleotides read TGTGCCAGCGCGGGGGGACTAGCGGGGGGAAGCTCCTACGAGCAGTACTTC.

The table lists this clone with a count of one. The rearrangement uses TRBV7-8 and TRBJ2-5; no firm D call. Germline CDR1 reads SGHVS; CDR2 reads FQNEAQ. Deletions cut 2 bases from V and 3 bases from J, with 16 bases between. The CDR3 is made up of 16 amino acids. CDR3 coding DNA: TGTGCCAGCAGCTTATGGGCGAACTCGCCTGAAGAGACCCAGTACTTC. Translating it yields CASSLWANSPEETQYF.

In this sample, this clone turned up a few times. The CDR3 loop is CASSIDQGARTPLHF. Written as DNA, the CDR3 is TGTGCCAGTAGTATCGATCAGGGGGCAAGGACACCCCTCCACTTT. The J gene is TRBJ1-6, the V gene TRBV19; the match to TRBD1 covers 8 bases. Germline CDR1 is LNHDA and CDR2 is SQIVND (reference sequence). The CDR3 runs 15 residues. V shed 3 bases and J 11 bases; nucleotides not matched to a gene: 9.

The DNA for the CDR3 is TGTGCCAGTACCGATCCCGGGGGGCTATATGGTGAAGCTTTCTTT. Its protein product is CASTDPGGLYGEAFF. This chain uses TRBV19 with TRBJ1-1; D is perhaps TRBD1 (6 bases). The CDR3 sequence is 15 residues long. Germline V gene lookup returns CDR1 LNHDA and CDR2 SQIVND (reference sequence). Trimming shortened V by 7 bases and J by 7 bases, and 22 bases separated the two germline ends.

About this clone: At one of its ends the junction is not consistent with the germline gene, which may arise from a read error. This sequence joins TRBV19 and TRBJ1-2; the D gene is possibly TRBD1 (6 bases). This CDR3 comprises 15 residues. In germline, CDR1 is LNHDA, CDR2 SQIVND (reference sequence). Here the CDR3 DNA reads TGTGCCAGTAGTAGTCGGACAGAATCTAACTATGGCTACCCCTTC. Translating it yields CASSSRTESNYGYPF.

The V call is TRBV2, the J call TRBJ2-5; D may be TRBD2 (5 bases). Trimming stripped 4 bases from V and 3 bases from J, with 12 bases between. Germline-derived CDR1 and CDR2 are SNHLY and FYNNEI. CDR3 length: 14 residues. The CDR3 sequence: CASSGAAEKETQYF. The CDR3 region has the DNA TGTGCCAGCAGTGGAGCGGCGGAGAAAGAGACCCAGTACTTC.

The chain combines TRBV5-4 with TRBJ2-1, with D perhaps TRBD1 (6 bases). Germline-derived CDR1 and CDR2 are SGHNT and YYREEE (reference sequence). The CDR3 sequence is 16 residues long. V dropped 3 bases and J dropped 7 bases, with 20 bases sitting between them. CDR3 sequence: CASSSPSWGRRNEQFF. The CDR3 DNA sequence: TGTGCCAGCAGCTCCCCGTCTTGGGGGCGTAGAAATGAGCAGTTCTTC. Supplemented by reference TRBV5-4 and TRBJ2-1, the full variable domain reads ETGVTQSPTHLIKTRGQQVTLRCSSQSGHNTVSWYQQALGQGPQFIFQYYREEENGRGNFPPRFSGLQFPNYSSELNVNALELDDSALYLCASSSPSWGRRNEQFFGPGTRLTVL.

In DNA form, the CDR3 reads TGTGCCAGCAGTGAATTGGTCCTCCGGGATACGCAGTATTTT. Its translation is CASSELVLRDTQYF. The chain employs TRBV6-1 and TRBJ2-3; D unclear. The CDR3 is made up of 14 amino acids. Per the germline V gene, CDR1 is MNHNS and CDR2 is SASEGT. Trimming shortened V by 2 bases and J by 6 bases, and 12 bases separated the two germline ends.

This chain connects TRBV4-1 to TRBJ1-1, with 8 bases identical to TRBD1. Trimming removed 2 bases from V and 4 bases from J; junction bases left unmatched: 12. Germline CDR1 reads MGHRA; CDR2 reads YSYEKL. The CDR3 covers 17 residues. The chain's CDR3 is CASSQNYAGGYGTEAFF. Here the CDR3 DNA reads TGCGCCAGCAGCCAAAACTACGCAGGGGGCTATGGCACTGAAGCTTTCTTT.